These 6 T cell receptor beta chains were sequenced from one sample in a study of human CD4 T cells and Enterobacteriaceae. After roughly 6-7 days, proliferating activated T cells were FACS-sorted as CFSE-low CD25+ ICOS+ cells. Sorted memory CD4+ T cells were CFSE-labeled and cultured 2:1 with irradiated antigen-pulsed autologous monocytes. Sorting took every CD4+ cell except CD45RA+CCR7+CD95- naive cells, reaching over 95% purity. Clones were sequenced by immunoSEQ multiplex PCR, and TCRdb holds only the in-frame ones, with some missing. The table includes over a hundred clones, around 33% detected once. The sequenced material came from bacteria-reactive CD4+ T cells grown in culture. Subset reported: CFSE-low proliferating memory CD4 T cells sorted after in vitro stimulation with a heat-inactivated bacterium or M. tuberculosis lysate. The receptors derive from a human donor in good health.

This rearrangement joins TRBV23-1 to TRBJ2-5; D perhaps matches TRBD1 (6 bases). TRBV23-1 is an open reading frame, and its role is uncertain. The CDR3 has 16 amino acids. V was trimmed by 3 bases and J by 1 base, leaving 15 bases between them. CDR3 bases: TGCGCCAGCAGTCACCCGACAGGCTCCCCCCAAGAGACCCAGTACTTC. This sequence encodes CASSHPTGSPQETQYF.

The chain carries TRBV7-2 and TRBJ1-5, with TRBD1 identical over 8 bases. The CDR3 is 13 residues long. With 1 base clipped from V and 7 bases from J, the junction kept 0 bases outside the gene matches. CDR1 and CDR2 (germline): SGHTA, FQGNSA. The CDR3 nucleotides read TGTGCCAGCAGCTTAGACAGGGGGCAGCCCCAGCATTTT. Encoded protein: CASSLDRGQPQHF. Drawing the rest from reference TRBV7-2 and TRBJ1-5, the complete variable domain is GAGVSQSPSNKVTEKGKDVELRCDPISGHTALYWYRQSLGQGLEFLIYFQGNSAPDKSGLPSDRFSAERTGGSVSTLTIQRTQQEDSAVYLCASSLDRGQPQHFGDGTRLSIL.

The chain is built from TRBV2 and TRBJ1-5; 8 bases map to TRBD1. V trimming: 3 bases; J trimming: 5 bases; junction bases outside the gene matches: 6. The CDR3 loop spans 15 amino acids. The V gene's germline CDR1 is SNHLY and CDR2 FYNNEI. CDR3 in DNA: TGTGCCAGCAGTGAGAGGACAGGGAGGGATCAGCCCCAGCATTTT. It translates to CASSERTGRDQPQHF.

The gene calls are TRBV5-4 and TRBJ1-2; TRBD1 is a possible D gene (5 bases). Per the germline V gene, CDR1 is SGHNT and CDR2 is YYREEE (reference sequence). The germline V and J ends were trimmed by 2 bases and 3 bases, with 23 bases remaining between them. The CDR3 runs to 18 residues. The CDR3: CASSLGDKSGLRDYGYTF. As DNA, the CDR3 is TGTGCCAGCAGCTTAGGAGACAAGTCGGGGCTCCGGGACTATGGCTACACCTTC.

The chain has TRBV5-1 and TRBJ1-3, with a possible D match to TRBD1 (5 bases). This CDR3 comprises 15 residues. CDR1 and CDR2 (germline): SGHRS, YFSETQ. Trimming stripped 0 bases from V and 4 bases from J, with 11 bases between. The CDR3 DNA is TGCGCCAGCAGCTTGGGAGCAGGGATAGGAAACACCATATATTTT. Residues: CASSLGAGIGNTIYF.

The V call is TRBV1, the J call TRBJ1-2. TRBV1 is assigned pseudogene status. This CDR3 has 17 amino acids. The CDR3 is CTSSSLRLCEKTYGYTF. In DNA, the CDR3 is TGCACCAGCAGCTCACTTCGTTTGTGCGAAAAGACCTATGGCTACACCTTC.